The clone carrying this T cell receptor beta chain came up a few times. Its antigen remains unknown. The sample originates from a study of beta chain features in type 1 diabetes. Study summary: The study examined around 100 million sorted cells across all samples. Notes on the study in general: HLA influence on TCRB rearrangement stayed unresolved here. Type 1 diabetes patients had TCRB CDR3s that were shorter (moderately but significantly so) in all four CD4+ subsets. Reads derived from cDNA could over-represent cells showing high TCR expression.

In germline, CDR1 is MDHEN, CDR2 SYDVKM. V shed 4 bases and J 1 base; nucleotides not matched to a gene: 1. The CDR3 extends over 14 amino acids. Every isolated RNA sample was fully reverse transcribed, so sequencing captured expressed TCRB transcripts. Generated by immunoSEQ multiplex PCR, the TCRdb table keeps only in-frame clones and is missing some. The sample has roughly 230,000 clones; about a tenth are singletons. Over 95% purity was reached by all sorted populations. This TCR came from a young man with type 1 diabetes. Sequencing was done on a sample of naive CD4+ T cells from blood. The rearrangement links TRBV28 to TRBJ1-1; 9 nucleotides align to TRBD1. CDR3 loop: CASSSTGGNTEAFF. CDR3 coding DNA: TGTGCCAGCAGTTCGACAGGGGGGAACACTGAAGCTTTCTTT. Together with reference TRBV28 and TRBJ1-1, the CDR3 gives the full variable domain: DVKVTQSSRYLVKRTGEKVFLECVQDMDHENMFWYRQDPGLGLRLIYFSYDVKMKEKGDIPEGYSVSREKKERFSLILESASTNQTSMYLCASSSTGGNTEAFFGQGTRLTVV.